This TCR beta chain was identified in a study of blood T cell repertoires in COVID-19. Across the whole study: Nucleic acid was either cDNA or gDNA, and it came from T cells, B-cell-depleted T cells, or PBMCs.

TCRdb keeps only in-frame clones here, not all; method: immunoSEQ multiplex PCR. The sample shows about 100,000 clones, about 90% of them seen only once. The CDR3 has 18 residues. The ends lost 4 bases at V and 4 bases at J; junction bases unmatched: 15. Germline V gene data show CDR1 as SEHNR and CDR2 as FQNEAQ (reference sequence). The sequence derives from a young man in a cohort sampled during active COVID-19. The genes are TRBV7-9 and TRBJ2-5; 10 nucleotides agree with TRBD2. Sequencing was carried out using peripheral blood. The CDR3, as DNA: TGTGCCAGCAGCTCCCGAGCGTTTAAGCGGGGGGGCCGAGAGACCCAGTACTTC. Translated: CASSSRAFKRGGRETQYF.